These 21 T cell receptor beta chains came from one sample sequenced in a study of shared clonotypes between healthy human individuals. TCRdb keeps only in-frame clones here, not all; method: immunoSEQ multiplex PCR. Of approximately 2,300,000 clones listed, approximately 90% were seen once; the top ten hold roughly 0.34%. The sequenced sample was naive CD4+ T cells from PBMCs. The subset: CD45RA+ positively selected. The source is a man younger than 35 in good health. Some clones in this sample may be carry-over from other donors' samples.

The genes are TRBV28 and TRBJ1-5; 7 nucleotides match TRBD1. V lost 2 bases and J lost 7; bases outside the gene matches: 11. Germline lookup yields CDR1 MDHEN and CDR2 SYDVKM. The CDR3 has 16 amino acids. CDR3 region: CASSLRPPTGDQPQHF. DNA of the CDR3: TGTGCCAGCAGTTTAAGGCCCCCAACAGGGGACCAGCCCCAGCATTTT. The whole variable domain, remainder taken from reference TRBV28 and TRBJ1-5, is DVKVTQSSRYLVKRTGEKVFLECVQDMDHENMFWYRQDPGLGLRLIYFSYDVKMKEKGDIPEGYSVSREKKERFSLILESASTNQTSMYLCASSLRPPTGDQPQHFGDGTRLSIL.

J is TRBJ1-5 and V is TRBV6-1, with 7 bases that match TRBD1. Germline trimming cut 7 bases from V and 6 bases from J; bases unmatched to any gene: 6. Germline V gene lookup returns CDR1 MNHNS and CDR2 SASEGT. This CDR3 is 13 amino acids long. The CDR3 here is CASTTGEGQPQHF. CDR3 in DNA: TGTGCCAGCACCACAGGGGAGGGTCAGCCCCAGCATTTT.

The chain carries TRBV11-2 and TRBJ2-2; 9 nucleotides agree with TRBD2. The germline V gene has CDR1 SGHAT and CDR2 FQNNGV. V trimming: 3 bases; J trimming: 6 bases; junction bases outside the gene matches: 14. This CDR3 has 18 residues. CDR3 in amino acids: CASSFRAGREGLPGELFF. DNA of the CDR3: TGTGCCAGCAGCTTCAGAGCAGGGCGGGAGGGCCTCCCCGGGGAGCTGTTTTTT.

This chain joins TRBV30 and TRBJ1-2, with D hard to call. This CDR3 has 11 amino acids. From germline, CDR1 is GTSNPN and CDR2 SVGIG (reference sequence). The V gene lost 0 bases and the J gene lost 11 bases, with 10 bases spanning the gap. The CDR3 DNA follows: TGTGCCTGGAGTGTAGTTCGGCGTTACACCTTC. It specifies CAWSVVRRYTF.

The rearrangement uses TRBV9 and TRBJ1-2, with no clear D. The CDR3 extends over 13 amino acids. Germline V gene data show CDR1 as SGDLS and CDR2 as YYNGEE. The V end lost 0 bases, the J end lost 1 base, and 4 bases lay between the germline ends. Here the CDR3 reads CASSVGDNYGYTF. Here the CDR3 DNA reads TGTGCCAGCAGCGTAGGAGATAACTATGGCTACACCTTC.

The J gene is TRBJ1-2, the V gene TRBV5-1, with D unclear. The CDR3 length is 15 residues. From germline, CDR1 is SGHRS and CDR2 YFSETQ. V was clipped by 1 base and J by 4 bases, with 14 bases between them. The CDR3, as DNA: TGCGCCAGCAGCTTGTTAATCGACTCTTTCTATGGCTACACCTTC. This gives the protein CASSLLIDSFYGYTF. Full variable domain (missing parts from reference TRBV5-1 and TRBJ1-2): KAGVTQTPRYLIKTRGQQVTLSCSPISGHRSVSWYQQTPGQGLQFLFEYFSETQRNKGNFPGRFSGRQFSNSRSEMNVSTLELGDSALYLCASSLLIDSFYGYTFGSGTRLTVV.

V usage is TRBV30 and J usage is TRBJ1-3; no definite D call. Germline V CDR1 and CDR2: GTSNPN, SVGIG (reference sequence). This CDR3 has 15 residues. Trimming took 3 bases from V and 7 from J, leaving 19 bases between them. The CDR3 here is CAWSKRLPRANTIYF. Here the CDR3 DNA reads TGTGCCTGGAGCAAAAGACTTCCTCGGGCGAACACCATATATTTT.

A word on this clone: The sample holds other DNA sequences that translate to the same CDR3. V gene TRBV13 combines with J gene TRBJ2-3; D tentatively fits TRBD1 or TRBD2 (5 bases each). Deletions cut 4 bases from V and 3 bases from J, with 11 bases between. This CDR3 region has 14 residues. Germline lookup yields CDR1 PRHDT and CDR2 FYEKMQ (reference sequence). CDR3 loop: CASSSRAGTDTQYF. Here the CDR3 DNA reads TGTGCCAGCAGCTCCAGGGCGGGTACAGATACGCAGTATTTT.

This rearrangement joins TRBV28 to TRBJ1-1; weak D call: TRBD1 (6 bases). Germline values: CDR1 MDHEN, CDR2 SYDVKM. The CDR3 extends over 15 amino acids. V dropped 7 bases and J dropped 4 bases, with 19 bases sitting between them. CDR3 sequence: CASTQGTDFVTEAFF. The DNA of the CDR3 is TGTGCCAGCACCCAGGGGACGGATTTTGTCACTGAAGCTTTCTTT.

V and J are TRBV19 and TRBJ1-2, with D unclear. Trimming removed 1 base at V and 5 bases at J, with 14 bases between. Germline V gene lookup returns CDR1 LNHDA and CDR2 SQIVND (reference sequence). The CDR3 sequence is 15 residues long. CDR3 amino acids: CASSIVAGLIYGYTF. DNA for the CDR3: TGTGCCAGTAGTATAGTGGCAGGATTAATTTATGGCTACACCTTC.

J is TRBJ2-5 and V is TRBV9; D gene ambiguous. Germline V gives CDR1 SGDLS, CDR2 YYNGEE. The CDR3 sequence is 13 residues long. V was clipped by 6 bases and J by 4 bases, with 13 bases between them. This chain's CDR3 is CASTGDGVETQYF. The CDR3 nucleotides are TGTGCCAGCACTGGGGATGGGGTAGAGACCCAGTACTTC. Based on the CDR3 plus reference TRBV9 and TRBJ2-5, the full variable domain is DSGVTQTPKHLITATGQRVTLRCSPRSGDLSVYWYQQSLDQGLQFLIQYYNGEERAKGNILERFSAQQFPDLHSELNLSSLELGDSALYFCASTGDGVETQYFGPGTRLLVL.

J is TRBJ2-3 and V is TRBV5-1, with D perhaps TRBD2 (6 bases). The germline V and J ends were trimmed by 2 bases and 0 bases, with 16 bases remaining between them. The CDR3 loop spans 17 amino acids. Germline V gene data show CDR1 as SGHRS and CDR2 as YFSETQ. The CDR3 reads CASSLSTDAGSTDTQYF. In DNA form, the CDR3 reads TGCGCCAGCAGCTTATCAACCGACGCGGGGAGCACAGATACGCAGTATTTT.

This chain connects TRBV6-4 to TRBJ2-2; TRBD2 agrees at 11 bases. The ends lost 9 bases at V and 3 bases at J; junction bases unmatched: 3. This CDR3 is 14 amino acids long. Looked up from germline, CDR1 is MRHNA and CDR2 is SNTAGT. The CDR3 DNA is TGTGCCAGTAGACTAGCGGGGCACACCGGGGAGCTGTTTTTT. Amino acids: CASRLAGHTGELFF.

The rearrangement uses TRBV15 and TRBJ2-2; 9 bases agree with TRBD2. V lost 3 bases to trimming and J lost 4 bases; unmatched junction nucleotides: 6. The CDR3 sequence is 16 residues long. Per germline, CDR1 LNHNV and CDR2 YYDKDF (reference sequence). CDR3 residues: CATSRLAGISTGELFF. CDR3 nucleotides: TGTGCCACCAGCAGGCTAGCGGGGATTAGCACCGGGGAGCTGTTTTTT.

The chain carries TRBV5-1 and TRBJ2-1; D gene unclear. V was shortened by 3 bases and J by 4 bases, with 8 bases between the two germline ends. The CDR3 loop spans 13 amino acids. Germline loops: CDR1 SGHRS, CDR2 YFSETQ. In DNA form, the CDR3 reads TGCGCCAGCAGCTCTGACTTATACAATGAGCAGTTCTTC. Translated, it gives CASSSDLYNEQFF.

The chain combines TRBV29-1 with TRBJ2-3; the match to TRBD1 covers 10 bases. This CDR3 is built from 17 residues. The germline CDR1 and CDR2 sequences are SQVTM and ANQGSEA. The ends lost 2 bases at V and 2 bases at J; junction bases unmatched: 10. The CDR3 DNA is TGCAGCGTTGAACCAACTAAGGACAGGGGGATCACAGATACGCAGTATTTT. Residues: CSVEPTKDRGITDTQYF.

V usage is TRBV7-2 and J usage is TRBJ2-3; TRBD2 might be the D (6 bases). The V gene lost 5 bases and the J gene lost 6 bases, with 21 bases spanning the gap. The CDR3 is 16 residues long. Germline V lookup: CDR1 SGHTA, CDR2 FQGNSA. The CDR3 sequence: CASSSVRSGARDTQYF. For the CDR3, the DNA is TGTGCCAGCAGCAGTGTTCGTAGCGGAGCGAGGGATACGCAGTATTTT.

This chain joins TRBV28 and TRBJ1-3; D is undetermined. Per germline, CDR1 MDHEN and CDR2 SYDVKM. This CDR3 is 14 amino acids long. Trimming pared 5 bases from V and 0 bases from J, leaving 8 bases between. The CDR3 sequence: CASSISTSGNTIYF. For the CDR3, the DNA is TGTGCCAGCAGTATCTCCACCTCTGGAAACACCATATATTTT.

The chain combines TRBV5-1 with TRBJ2-5, with a weak D call TRBD1 (5 bases). The CDR3 spans 14 residues. Trimming took 4 bases from V and 5 from J, leaving 15 bases between them. Germline V gene sequence: CDR1 SGHRS, CDR2 YFSETQ. CDR3 DNA: TGCGCCAGCAGCCAAGAGCAGGGTGGTGAGACCCAGTACTTC. Translation gives CASSQEQGGETQYF.

This chain uses TRBV7-8 with TRBJ2-1; maybe TRBD2 (5 bases). The CDR3 spans 12 residues. Germline V CDR1 and CDR2: SGHVS, FQNEAQ. Trimming removed 1 base from V and 7 bases from J, with 5 bases in between. CDR3 amino acids: CASSLERNEQFF. The CDR3 DNA sequence: TGTGCCAGCAGCTTAGAGCGGAATGAGCAGTTCTTC.

The chain recombines TRBV6-1 with TRBJ2-4; 7 bases are a match to TRBD2. This CDR3 contains 16 residues. Germline assignment: CDR1 MNHNS and CDR2 SASEGT. The junction had 14 bases not matched to a gene; V was cut back by 4 bases and J by 8 bases. CDR3 region: CASSGQTGPGGYIQYF. In DNA, the CDR3 is TGTGCCAGCAGTGGTCAAACGGGACCCGGGGGGTACATTCAGTACTTC.